Sequencing of this T cell receptor (beta chain) was carried out in a study of CD8 T cells in ankylosing spondylitis. General study results and limits: Seemingly characteristic of ankylosing spondylitis blood was a TCR beta motif consisting of 7 or 8 highly homologous variants. Disease-linked clones reportedly showed significant enrichment in matched ankylosing spondylitis synovial fluid. Earlier work had already found some motif variants in reactive arthritis synovial fluid and blood. Peripheral blood held disease-linked clones only at relatively low frequency, and these were CD8+.

5'-RACE, quantitative and with molecular barcodes, yielded the TCR beta libraries. TCRdb used MiXCR to reprocess the 5' RACE reads, holding one entry per CDR3 protein. The sample has 350,000 to 450,000 distinct CDR3 sequences, about 24% seen once. Germline values: CDR1 SGHDN, CDR2 FVKESK. The CDR3 runs 12 residues. The V and J ends lost 7 bases and 1 base respectively, with 7 bases between them. About this clonotype itself: The antigen is undetermined.

The sequenced material came from blood, either unsorted or a sorted T cell fraction (not recorded which). The J gene is TRBJ2-5, the V gene TRBV14; D is undetermined. The clonotype comes from a male donor with ankylosing spondylitis. Written as DNA, the CDR3 is TGTGCCAGCACCAAAGGCCAAGAGACCCAGTACTTC. This codes for CASTKGQETQYF.